A selection of T cell receptor beta chains follows, all from one sample in a study of T-cell reconstitution after alpha-beta-depleted transplantation in children. Each CDR3 protein is one row after TCRdb ran MiXCR on the PCR reads. The repertoire consists of around 270,000 distinct CDR3 sequences, with around 10% occurring once and the leading ten covering 7.5%. This specimen consisted of PBMCs, obtained before TCRalphabeta/CD19-depleted stem cell transplant. The receptor set was obtained from a boy under three years old with acute myeloid leukemia, due to receive a stem cell transplant. The CDR3 runs from the conserved cysteine through the conserved F or W. The D gene is left open where the match is weak. The size field reads once, few, many or a size class.

CDR3 length	J gene	clone size	D gene	V gene	CDR3 DNA	CDR3 protein
13	TRBJ2-4	many	NA	TRBV29-1	TGCAGCGTTGAAGGGGAAAGAAGGAACATTCAGTACTTC	CSVEGERRNIQYF
16	TRBJ2-6	many	TRBD2	TRBV28	TGTGCCAGCACTGGCGGGGGGCCCTCTGGGGCCAACGTCCTGACTTTC	CASTGGGPSGANVLTF
12	TRBJ2-7	many	NA	TRBV5-5	TGTGCCAGCAGCTTATCTACCTACGAGCAGTACTTC	CASSLSTYEQYF
18	TRBJ1-6	many	TRBD1	TRBV4-3	TGCGCCAGCAGCCAAGGACCGGGACAGGGGGGGCCCCATCCACCCCTCCACTTT	CASSQGPGQGGPHPPLHF
14	TRBJ1-1	few	TRBD1	TRBV28	TGTGCCAGCAGTTTAACCGTGACAGGGAAGGGAGCTTTCTTT	CASSLTVTGKGAFF
14	TRBJ1-5	many	NA	TRBV12-3/TRBV12-4	TGTGCCAGCACCCACTCGGACACCAGGCAGCCCCAGCATTTT	CASTHSDTRQPQHF
15	TRBJ2-5	few	NA	TRBV30	TGTGCCTGGGATCTAGGGCACAGCTACCAAGAGACCCAGTACTTC	CAWDLGHSYQETQYF
13	TRBJ2-4	many	TRBD1	TRBV20-1	TGCAGTGCTAGCGTCGGACAGGGTGACATTCAGTACTTC	CSASVGQGDIQYF
15	TRBJ2-3	few	NA	TRBV11-2	TGTGCCAGCAGCACCTGGAGGGGCAGGACAGATACGCAGTATTTT	CASSTWRGRTDTQYF
17	TRBJ2-5	few	NA	TRBV7-3	TGTGCCAGCAGCCCCCGGCCGGACTCTCTCATTTCGGGGACCCAGTACTTC	CASSPRPDSLISGTQYF
16	TRBJ2-7	many	NA	TRBV5-1	TGCGCCAGCAGCTGGGACGAGGGCCGAAGCTCCTACGAGCAGTACTTC	CASSWDEGRSSYEQYF
16	TRBJ1-4	few	NA	TRBV7-9	TGTGCCAGCAGCCGGGAACAGGGAATCGTCTATGAAAAACTGTTTTTT	CASSREQGIVYEKLFF
13	TRBJ2-2	many	NA	TRBV9	TGTGCCAGCAGCGTCTCACCCACCGGGGAGCTGTTTTTT	CASSVSPTGELFF
17	TRBJ2-3	few	TRBD2	TRBV5-1	TGCGCCAGCAGCATTGCCCTGACTAGCGGGGGGACAGATACGCAGTATTTT	CASSIALTSGGTDTQYF
13	TRBJ2-7	many	NA	TRBV18	TGTGCCAGCTCACCCTTGGGGAACTACGAGCAGTACTTC	CASSPLGNYEQYF
14	TRBJ1-6	many	NA	TRBV20-1	TGCAGTGCTAGAGATAGGCAGGGAGTTTCACCCCTCCACTTT	CSARDRQGVSPLHF
14	TRBJ2-1	many	TRBD2	TRBV12-3/TRBV12-4	TGTGCCAGCAGTTTAAACGGGAGGGCGAATGAGCAGTTCTTC	CASSLNGRANEQFF
15	TRBJ2-7	many	TRBD2	TRBV7-9	TGTGCCAGCAGCGCAAGCCTACTAGCGGGAAACGAGCAGTACTTC	CASSASLLAGNEQYF
13	TRBJ2-7	few	NA	TRBV5-1	TGCGCCAGCAGATGGGGGGGGGCTTCCGAGCAGTACTTC	CASRWGGASEQYF
20	TRBJ1-1	many	NA	TRBV7-9	TGTGCCAGCAGCTTAGTCCCGACTAGGCAGGGGTGGTTAGTGAACACTGAAGCTTTCTTT	CASSLVPTRQGWLVNTEAFF
15	TRBJ2-5	many	TRBD2	TRBV5-1	TGCGCCAGCAGCCGGACTAGCGGGGCTCAAGAGACCCAGTACTTC	CASSRTSGAQETQYF
16	TRBJ2-3	many	TRBD2	TRBV7-3	TGTGCCAGCAGCTTATTATCTGGGGGGGGCACAGATACGCAGTATTTT	CASSLLSGGGTDTQYF
16	TRBJ2-5	few	NA	TRBV11-2	TGTGCCAGCAGCTTAGCCAGTGAGGGAGTAGGGGAGACCCAGTACTTC	CASSLASEGVGETQYF
15	TRBJ1-1	many	NA	TRBV7-8	TGTGCCAGCAGCTTAGCAGGGGATGCGAACACTGAAGCTTTCTTT	CASSLAGDANTEAFF
15	TRBJ2-7	few	NA	TRBV20-1	TGCAGTGCTAGAGACTGGGGAAATGAACCCTACGAGCAGTACTTC	CSARDWGNEPYEQYF
16	TRBJ2-7	many	TRBD1	TRBV27	TGTGCCAGCAGTTTAGGAGGGACAGGGGGCTCCTACGAGCAGTACTTC	CASSLGGTGGSYEQYF
13	TRBJ1-2	many	NA	TRBV7-2	TGTGCCAGCAGCTCCCGGGTCCACTATGGCTACACCTTC	CASSSRVHYGYTF
12	TRBJ2-2	many	NA	TRBV28	TGTGCCAGTCAGAGGTGGACCGGGGAGCTGTTTTTT	CASQRWTGELFF